The 18 T cell receptor beta chains reported below all come from one sample, sequenced in a study of molecular identifiers for immune sequencing clone quantification. TCRdb analysed the PCR reads with MiXCR anew, one entry per CDR3 protein. The profile shows approximately 590,000 distinct CDR3 sequences, over 25% of them singletons. The sequencing sample was made of naive CD8+ T cells from blood, with Jurkat cell RNA spiked in. Regarding subset: FACS-sorted CD8+CD4-CCR7+CD45RA+ naive T cells. These receptors were collected from a human donor in good health. Some libraries in this study had Jurkat cell RNA spiked in.

Concerning this clonotype itself: This may be a read error, as it is one base from a much larger clone. This sequence joins TRBV19 and TRBJ2-7; D possibly corresponds to TRBD1 (9 bases). V shed 5 bases and J shed 12 bases, with 26 bases lying between them. CDR3 size: 15 residues. The germline V gene has CDR1 LNHDA and CDR2 SQIVND (reference sequence). The CDR3 sequence is CASSVSGTGFREGYF. DNA for the CDR3: TGTGCCAGTAGTGTATCCGGGACAGGGTTTCGGGAGGGGTACTTC.

With regard to this clonotype: This CDR3 is missing its conserved last phenylalanine or tryptophan, likely due to a read error. This chain uses TRBV13 with TRBJ1-1, with D possibly being TRBD1 (5 bases). The CDR3 extends over 15 amino acids. The V and J ends lost 8 bases and 0 bases respectively, with 16 bases between them. Germline V gives CDR1 PRHDT, CDR2 FYEKMQ (reference sequence). The CDR3 DNA reads as TGTGCCAGCGGCGCTAACGGGGACCTGAACACTGAAGCTTTCCTT. It is translated as CASGANGDLNTEAFL.

V usage is TRBV6-5 and J usage is TRBJ2-6; no firm D call. The V gene lost 5 bases and the J gene lost 1 base, with 9 bases spanning the gap. The CDR3 extends over 15 amino acids. CDR1 MNHEY and CDR2 SVGAGI come from the germline V gene. In nucleotides, the CDR3 is TGTGCCAGCAGTCCTAAGGTTTCTGGGGCCAACGTCCTGACTTTC. It encodes CASSPKVSGANVLTF.

This clonotype was observed many times. This chain uses TRBV6-6 with TRBJ1-1, with 8 bases matching TRBD1. V was clipped by 6 bases and J by 3 bases; unmatched bases: 9. Germline lookup yields CDR1 MNHNY and CDR2 SVGAGI (reference sequence). The CDR3 consists of 15 residues. CDR3 sequence reads: CASSRQPTGDTEAFF. CDR3 in DNA: TGTGCCAGCAGCCGGCAACCGACAGGGGACACTGAAGCTTTCTTT.

This clonotype was detected many times. V and J are TRBV29-1 and TRBJ2-2, with TRBD2 matching 14 bases. There are 16 residues in the CDR3. Germline V gives CDR1 SQVTM, CDR2 ANQGSEA. J lost 7 bases, V lost 6 bases, and 10 bases had no gene match. CDR3 residues: CSVIPGLAGVDGELFF. CDR3 DNA sequence: TGCAGCGTCATTCCGGGACTAGCGGGAGTTGACGGGGAGCTGTTTTTT.

Worth noting for this clonotype: A read error may explain this, as a much larger clone is one base away. V is TRBV7-9 and J is TRBJ1-1; D gene uncertain. The CDR3 extends over 15 amino acids. Germline assignment: CDR1 SEHNR and CDR2 FQNEAQ (reference sequence). The CDR3 is CASNPSREMNTEASF. The CDR3 DNA reads TGTGCCAGCAACCCTTCCCGAGAAATGAACACTGAAGCTTCCTTT.

This clonotype was seen more than once but under ten times. The chain uses TRBV13 and TRBJ2-7; D is unclear. Trimming took off 3 bases at V and 2 bases at J, with 11 bases between the two ends. In germline, CDR1 is PRHDT, CDR2 FYEKMQ (reference sequence). The CDR3 runs 14 residues. The CDR3, as DNA: TGTGCCAGCAGCTTTGGCCTAGGACCCTACGAGCAGTACTTC. Protein sequence: CASSFGLGPYEQYF.

This clonotype was observed at least ten times. One junction end does not reproduce the germline sequence, and a read error may be involved. This chain connects TRBV15 to TRBJ2-4; 8 positions agree with TRBD1. CDR1 and CDR2 from the germline V gene are LNHNV and YYDKDF (reference sequence). The CDR3 consists of 13 residues. CDR3 amino acids: CATSGDRGIQRYF. Here the CDR3 DNA reads TGTGCCACCAGCGGAGACAGGGGTATACAGAGGTACTTC.

J is TRBJ2-3 and V is TRBV7-9; D not certain. The germline gives CDR1 SEHNR, CDR2 FQNEAQ (reference sequence). The ends were cut back, 4 bases at V and 10 bases at J, with 18 bases in the middle. CDR3 length equals 14 residues. The CDR3: CASSSPRTILPQYF. The CDR3 DNA follows: TGTGCCAGCAGCTCTCCCCGCACTATCCTACCGCAGTATTTT.

As concerns this clonotype: A read error is possible here, since a much larger clone lies one base away. V and J are TRBV20-1 and TRBJ2-4; 12 nucleotides line up with TRBD2. Germline V gene sequence: CDR1 DFQATT, CDR2 SNEGSKA (reference sequence). This CDR3 has 13 amino acids. CDR3 protein: CGARGPGLAGQYF. CDR3 in DNA: TGCGGTGCTAGAGGTCCCGGACTAGCGGGACAATACTTC.

The chain recombines TRBV19 with TRBJ1-2; D call uncertain. The V end was cut by 2 bases, the J end by 8 bases, with 6 bases between. The CDR3 consists of 11 residues. Germline assignment: CDR1 LNHDA and CDR2 SQIVND (reference sequence). The CDR3 sequence is CASSIYNGYTF. In DNA, the CDR3 is TGTGCCAGTAGTATATACAACGGCTACACCTTC.

Only a few counts were recorded for this clonotype. The rearrangement uses TRBV28 and TRBJ2-7; 8 positions agree with TRBD1. Germline trimming cut 6 bases from V and 4 bases from J; bases unmatched to any gene: 11. Looked up from germline, CDR1 is MDHEN and CDR2 is SYDVKM. This CDR3 is 15 amino acids long. CDR3 residues: CASSLTLRQGYEQYF. The CDR3 DNA reads as TGTGCCAGCAGCCTCACCCTTCGACAGGGGTACGAGCAGTACTTC.

This chain uses TRBV19 with TRBJ1-2, with a tentative D call TRBD1 (6 bases). Germline V gene sequence: CDR1 LNHDA, CDR2 SQIVND (reference sequence). V lost 3 bases to trimming and J lost 1 base, with 15 bases between them. The CDR3 covers 16 residues. For the CDR3, the DNA is TGTGCCAGTAGTATCACCCTACAGGGTCGTAACTATGGCTACACCTTC. Its translation is CASSITLQGRNYGYTF. The full variable domain, completed using reference TRBV19 and TRBJ1-2, is DGGITQSPKYLFRKEGQNVTLSCEQNLNHDAMYWYRQDPGQGLRLIYYSQIVNDFQKGDIAEGYSVSREKKESFPLTVTSAQKNPTAFYLCASSITLQGRNYGYTFGSGTRLTVV.

This clonotype was counted many times. CDR3 region: CASSRLAGEFTSTDTQYF. Written as DNA, the CDR3 is TGTGCCAGCAGCCGACTAGCGGGGGAGTTCACTAGCACAGATACGCAGTATTTT. The rearrangement links TRBV6-5 to TRBJ2-3; 12 bases align to TRBD2. V gave up 6 bases and J gave up 0 bases; unmatched junction bases: 10. Germline CDR1 is MNHEY and CDR2 is SVGAGI. This CDR3 is 18 amino acids long.

Worth noting for this clonotype: With a much larger clone just one base away, this may be a read error. The chain links TRBV16 to TRBJ2-7, with TRBD1 matching 8 bases. CDR1 KGHSY and CDR2 FQNENV come from the germline V gene. This CDR3 is built from 15 residues. The CDR3 sequence: CASSQSWAGGYEQCF. Here the CDR3 DNA reads TGTGCCAGCAGCCAATCGTGGGCAGGGGGCTACGAGCAGTGCTTC. Drawing the rest from reference TRBV16 and TRBJ2-7, the complete variable domain is GEEVAQTPKHLVRGEGQKAKLYCAPIKGHSYVFWYQQVLKNEFKFLISFQNENVFDETGMPKERFSAKCLPNSPCSLEIQATKLEDSAVYFCASSQSWAGGYEQCFGPGTRLTVT.

With respect to this clonotype: At one boundary the junction diverges from the germline segment, which might be a read error. The genes are TRBV20-1 and TRBJ1-5; D uncertain. From germline, CDR1 is DFQATT and CDR2 SNEGSKA (reference sequence). The CDR3 length is 15 residues. In nucleotides, the CDR3 is TGCAGTGCTGGAGATGAGGGCCTGGGGAATCAGCCCCAGCATTTT. Translated, it gives CSAGDEGLGNQPQHF.

The rearrangement uses TRBV2 and TRBJ2-5; D unclear. CDR1 and CDR2 (germline): SNHLY, FYNNEI. The length of the CDR3 is 14 residues. Trimming removed 2 bases from V and 4 bases from J, with 11 bases in between. The CDR3 nucleotides are TGTGCCAGCAGTGAATTATGGCAATTAGAGACCCAGTACTTC. Its translation: CASSELWQLETQYF.

This clonotype has at least ten counts. The V and J genes are TRBV7-6 and TRBJ2-2; 10 bases match TRBD2. CDR1 is SGHVS and CDR2 is FNYEAQ in the germline V gene. J gave up 0 bases and V 5 bases, and 9 bases lay outside the gene matches. The CDR3 contains 18 residues. The CDR3 reads CASSTLTSGSANTGELFF. CDR3 DNA: TGTGCCAGCAGCACCCTGACTAGCGGGTCCGCGAACACCGGGGAGCTGTTTTTT.